The present entry profiles one T cell receptor beta chain with its context. Germline V gene lookup returns CDR1 WSHSY and CDR2 SAAADI. The CDR3 is made up of 14 amino acids. The junction had 6 bases not matched to a gene; V was cut back by 2 bases and J by 9 bases. This entry belongs to a study of OX40 agonist ivuxolimab in advanced cancers. Study at large: At roughly 83% male, the cohort had a mean age of about 60 years, ranging from roughly 20 to 80.

Libraries were prepared by immunoSEQ multiplex PCR; TCRdb keeps only in-frame clonotypes and omits some of them. The sample comprises some 73,000 clones, around 89% of which are singletons, and roughly 0.5% rests with the top ten. Here the sequenced sample was CD4+ or CD8+ T cells sorted from blood, taken in a trial of the OX40 agonist ivuxolimab. This receptor was obtained from an adult with an advanced solid tumor such as melanoma, head and neck, liver or kidney cancer. The rearrangement links TRBV10-2 to TRBJ2-7, with 11 bases identical to TRBD2. Here the CDR3 DNA reads TGCGCCAGCAGTGAGACACTAGCGGGAGTTGGGCAGTACTTC. Translated, it gives CASSETLAGVGQYF.